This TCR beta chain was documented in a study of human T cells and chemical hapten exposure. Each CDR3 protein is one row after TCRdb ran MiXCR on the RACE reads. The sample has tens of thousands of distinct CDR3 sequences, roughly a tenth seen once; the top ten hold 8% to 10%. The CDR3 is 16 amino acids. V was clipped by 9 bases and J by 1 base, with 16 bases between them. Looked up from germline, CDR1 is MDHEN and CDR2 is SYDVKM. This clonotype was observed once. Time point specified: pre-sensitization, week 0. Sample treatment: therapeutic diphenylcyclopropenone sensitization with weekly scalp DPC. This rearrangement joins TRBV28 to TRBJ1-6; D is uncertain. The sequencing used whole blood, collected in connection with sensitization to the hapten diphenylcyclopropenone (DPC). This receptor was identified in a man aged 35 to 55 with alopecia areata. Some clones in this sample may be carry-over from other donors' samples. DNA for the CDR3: TGTGCCAGTCGTTCGGGCATCGGGTCCTATAATTCACCCCTCCACTTT. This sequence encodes CASRSGIGSYNSPLHF. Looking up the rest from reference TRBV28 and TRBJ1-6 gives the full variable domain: DVKVTQSSRYLVKRTGEKVFLECVQDMDHENMFWYRQDPGLGLRLIYFSYDVKMKEKGDIPEGYSVSREKKERFSLILESASTNQTSMYLCASRSGIGSYNSPLHFGNGTRLTVT.